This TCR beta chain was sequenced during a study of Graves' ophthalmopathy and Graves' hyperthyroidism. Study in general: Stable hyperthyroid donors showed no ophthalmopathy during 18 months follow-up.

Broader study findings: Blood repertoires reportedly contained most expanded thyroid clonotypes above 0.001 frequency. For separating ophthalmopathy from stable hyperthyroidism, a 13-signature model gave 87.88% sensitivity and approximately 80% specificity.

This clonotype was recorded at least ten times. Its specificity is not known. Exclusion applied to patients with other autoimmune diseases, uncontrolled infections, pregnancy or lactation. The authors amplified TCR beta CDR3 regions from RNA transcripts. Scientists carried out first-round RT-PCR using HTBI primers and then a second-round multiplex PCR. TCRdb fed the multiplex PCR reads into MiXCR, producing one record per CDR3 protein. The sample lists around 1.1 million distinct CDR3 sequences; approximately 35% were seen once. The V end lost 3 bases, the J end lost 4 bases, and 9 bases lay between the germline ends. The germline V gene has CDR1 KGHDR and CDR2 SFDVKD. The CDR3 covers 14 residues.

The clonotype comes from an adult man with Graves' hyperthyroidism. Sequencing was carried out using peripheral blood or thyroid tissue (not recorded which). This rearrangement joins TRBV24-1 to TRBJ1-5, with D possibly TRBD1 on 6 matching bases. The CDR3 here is CATSDDDRNQPQHF. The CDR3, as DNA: TGTGCCACCAGTGATGACGACAGGAATCAGCCCCAGCATTTT.